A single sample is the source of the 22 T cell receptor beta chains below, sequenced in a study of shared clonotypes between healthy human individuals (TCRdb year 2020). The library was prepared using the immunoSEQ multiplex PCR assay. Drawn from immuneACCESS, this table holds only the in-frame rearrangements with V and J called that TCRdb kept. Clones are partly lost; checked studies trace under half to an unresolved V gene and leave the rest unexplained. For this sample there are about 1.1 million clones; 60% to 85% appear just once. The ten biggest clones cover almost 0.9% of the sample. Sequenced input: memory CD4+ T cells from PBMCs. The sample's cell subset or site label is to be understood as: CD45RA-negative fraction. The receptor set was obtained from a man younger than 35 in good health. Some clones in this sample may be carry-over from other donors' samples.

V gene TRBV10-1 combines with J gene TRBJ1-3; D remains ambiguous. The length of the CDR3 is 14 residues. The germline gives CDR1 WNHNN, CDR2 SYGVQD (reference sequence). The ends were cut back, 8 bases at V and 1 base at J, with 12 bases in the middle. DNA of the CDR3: TGCGCCAGCCAGACGCAAGGGTCTGGAAACACCATATATTTT. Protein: CASQTQGSGNTIYF.

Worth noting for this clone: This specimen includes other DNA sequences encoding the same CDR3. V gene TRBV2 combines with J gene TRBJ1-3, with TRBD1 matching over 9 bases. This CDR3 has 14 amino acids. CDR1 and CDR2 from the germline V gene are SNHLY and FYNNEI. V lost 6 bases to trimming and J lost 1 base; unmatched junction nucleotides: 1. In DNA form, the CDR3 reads TGTGCCAGCAGCGGACAGGGGTCTGGAAACACCATATATTTT. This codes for CASSGQGSGNTIYF.

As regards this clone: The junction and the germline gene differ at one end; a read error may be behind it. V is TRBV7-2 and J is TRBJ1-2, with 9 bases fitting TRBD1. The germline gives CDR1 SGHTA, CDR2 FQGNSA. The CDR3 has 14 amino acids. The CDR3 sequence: CASSSQGANSGYTF. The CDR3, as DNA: TGTGCCAGCAGCTCACAGGGGGCGAACTCTGGCTACACCTTC.

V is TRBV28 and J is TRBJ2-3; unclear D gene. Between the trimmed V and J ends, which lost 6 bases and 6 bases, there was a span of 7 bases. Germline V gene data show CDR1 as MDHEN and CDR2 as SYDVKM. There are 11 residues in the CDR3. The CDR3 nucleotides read TGTGCCAGCAGCCCACGGGATACGCAGTATTTT. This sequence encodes CASSPRDTQYF. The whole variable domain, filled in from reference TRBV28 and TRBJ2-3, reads DVKVTQSSRYLVKRTGEKVFLECVQDMDHENMFWYRQDPGLGLRLIYFSYDVKMKEKGDIPEGYSVSREKKERFSLILESASTNQTSMYLCASSPRDTQYFGPGTRLTVL.

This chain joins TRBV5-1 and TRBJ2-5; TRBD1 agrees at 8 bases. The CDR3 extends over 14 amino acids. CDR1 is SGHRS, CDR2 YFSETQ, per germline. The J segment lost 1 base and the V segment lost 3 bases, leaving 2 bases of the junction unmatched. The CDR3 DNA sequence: TGCGCCAGCAGCTCGGGGACAGGCCAAGAGACCCAGTACTTC. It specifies CASSSGTGQETQYF.

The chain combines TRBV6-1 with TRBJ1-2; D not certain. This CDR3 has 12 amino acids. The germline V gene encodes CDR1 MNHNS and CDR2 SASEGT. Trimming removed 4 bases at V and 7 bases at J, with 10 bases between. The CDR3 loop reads CASSVEAGGYTF. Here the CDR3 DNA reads TGTGCCAGCAGTGTGGAGGCGGGTGGCTACACCTTC.

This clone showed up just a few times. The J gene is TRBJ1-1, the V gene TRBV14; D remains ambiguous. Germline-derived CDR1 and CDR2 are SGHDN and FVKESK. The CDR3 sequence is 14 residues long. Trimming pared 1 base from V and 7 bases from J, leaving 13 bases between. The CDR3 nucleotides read TGTGCCAGCAGCCAAGCCCCGCTGAGAGTTGAAGCTTTCTTT. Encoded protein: CASSQAPLRVEAFF.

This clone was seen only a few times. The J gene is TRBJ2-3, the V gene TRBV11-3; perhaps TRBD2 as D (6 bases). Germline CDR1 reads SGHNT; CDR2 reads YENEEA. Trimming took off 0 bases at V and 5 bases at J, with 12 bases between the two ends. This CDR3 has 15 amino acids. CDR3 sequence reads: CASSLDSGSGDTQYF. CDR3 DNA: TGTGCCAGCAGCTTAGATTCCGGGAGTGGAGATACGCAGTATTTT.

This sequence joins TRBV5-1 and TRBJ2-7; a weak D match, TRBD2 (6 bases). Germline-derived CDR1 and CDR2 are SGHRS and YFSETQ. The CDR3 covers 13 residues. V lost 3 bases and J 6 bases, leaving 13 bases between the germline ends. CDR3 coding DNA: TGCGCCAGCAGCTCCCAGGAGGGAGGCGAGCAGTACTTC. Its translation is CASSSQEGGEQYF.

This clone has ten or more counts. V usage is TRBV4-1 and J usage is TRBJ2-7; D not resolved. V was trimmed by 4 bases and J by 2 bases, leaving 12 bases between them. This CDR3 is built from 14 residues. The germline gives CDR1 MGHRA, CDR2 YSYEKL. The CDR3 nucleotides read TGCGCCAGCAGCCTCAGTACTATACCCTACGAGCAGTACTTC. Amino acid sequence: CASSLSTIPYEQYF.

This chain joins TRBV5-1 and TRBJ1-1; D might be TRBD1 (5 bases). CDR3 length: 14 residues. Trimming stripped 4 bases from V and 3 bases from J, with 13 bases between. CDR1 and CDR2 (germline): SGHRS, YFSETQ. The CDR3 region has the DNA TGCGCCAGCAGCGGCGGAACGGGGGACACTGAAGCTTTCTTT. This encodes CASSGGTGDTEAFF. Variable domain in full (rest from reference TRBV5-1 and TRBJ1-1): KAGVTQTPRYLIKTRGQQVTLSCSPISGHRSVSWYQQTPGQGLQFLFEYFSETQRNKGNFPGRFSGRQFSNSRSEMNVSTLELGDSALYLCASSGGTGDTEAFFGQGTRLTVV.

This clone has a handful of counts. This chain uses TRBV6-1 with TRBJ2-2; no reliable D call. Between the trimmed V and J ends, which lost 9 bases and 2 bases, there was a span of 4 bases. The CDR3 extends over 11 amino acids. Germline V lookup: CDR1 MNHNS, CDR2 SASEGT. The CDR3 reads CASGNTGELFF. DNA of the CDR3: TGTGCCAGTGGAAACACCGGGGAGCTGTTTTTT.

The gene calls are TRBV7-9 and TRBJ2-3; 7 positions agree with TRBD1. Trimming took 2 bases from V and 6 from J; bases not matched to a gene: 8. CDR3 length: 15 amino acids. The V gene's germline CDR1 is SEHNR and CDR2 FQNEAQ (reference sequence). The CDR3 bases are TGTGCCAGCAGCTTACAAGGGGGCGTAGGTGATACGCAGTATTTT. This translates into CASSLQGGVGDTQYF.

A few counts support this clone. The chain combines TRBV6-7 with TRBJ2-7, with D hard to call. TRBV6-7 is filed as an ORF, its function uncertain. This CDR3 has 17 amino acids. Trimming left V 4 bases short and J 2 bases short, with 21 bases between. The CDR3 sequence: CASSSPLGCRLTYEQYF. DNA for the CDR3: TGTGCCAGCAGTTCCCCTCTTGGATGCAGGCTGACCTACGAGCAGTACTTC.

The CDR3 region has the DNA TGTGCCAGCAGGCTGGGACTAGCGGACAGCTCCTACGAGCAGTACTTC. It is translated as CASRLGLADSSYEQYF. V is TRBV6-7 and J is TRBJ2-7; 11 bases line up with TRBD2. TRBV6-7 is an ORF; its function is uncertain. J gave up 0 bases and V 6 bases, and 7 bases lay outside the gene matches. The CDR3 sequence is 16 residues long.

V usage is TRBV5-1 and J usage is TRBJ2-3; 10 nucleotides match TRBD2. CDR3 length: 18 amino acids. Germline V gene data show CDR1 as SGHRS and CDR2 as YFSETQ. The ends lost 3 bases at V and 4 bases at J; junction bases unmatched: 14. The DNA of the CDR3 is TGCGCCAGCAGCTGGAGGCCCCTAGCGGGAGAAGCACCAGATACGCAGTATTTT. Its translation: CASSWRPLAGEAPDTQYF.

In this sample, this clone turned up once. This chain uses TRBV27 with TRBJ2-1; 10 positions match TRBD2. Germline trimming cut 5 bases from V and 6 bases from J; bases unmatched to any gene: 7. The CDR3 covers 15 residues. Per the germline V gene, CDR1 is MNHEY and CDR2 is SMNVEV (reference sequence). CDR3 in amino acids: CASSLRTSGINEQFF. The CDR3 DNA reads TGTGCCAGCAGTCTTCGGACTAGCGGTATCAATGAGCAGTTCTTC.

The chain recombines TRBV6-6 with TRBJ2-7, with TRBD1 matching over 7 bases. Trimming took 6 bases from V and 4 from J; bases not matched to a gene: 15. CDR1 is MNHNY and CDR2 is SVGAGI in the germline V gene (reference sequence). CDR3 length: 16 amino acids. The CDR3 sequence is CASRNPSGTEEYEQYF. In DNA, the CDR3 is TGTGCCAGCAGAAATCCCTCCGGGACAGAAGAGTACGAGCAGTACTTC.

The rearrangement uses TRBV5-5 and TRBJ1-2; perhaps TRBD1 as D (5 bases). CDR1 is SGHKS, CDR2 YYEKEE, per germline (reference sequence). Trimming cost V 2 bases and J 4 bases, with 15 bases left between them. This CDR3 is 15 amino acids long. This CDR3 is CASSLSGTAPYGYTF. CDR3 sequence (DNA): TGTGCCAGCAGCTTAAGTGGGACGGCACCCTATGGCTACACCTTC.

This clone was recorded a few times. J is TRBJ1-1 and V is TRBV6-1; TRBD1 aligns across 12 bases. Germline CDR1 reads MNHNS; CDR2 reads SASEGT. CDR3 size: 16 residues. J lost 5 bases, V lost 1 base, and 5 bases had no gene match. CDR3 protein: CASSEGDRGHRTEAFF. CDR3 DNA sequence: TGTGCCAGCAGTGAAGGGGACAGGGGGCATAGAACTGAAGCTTTCTTT.

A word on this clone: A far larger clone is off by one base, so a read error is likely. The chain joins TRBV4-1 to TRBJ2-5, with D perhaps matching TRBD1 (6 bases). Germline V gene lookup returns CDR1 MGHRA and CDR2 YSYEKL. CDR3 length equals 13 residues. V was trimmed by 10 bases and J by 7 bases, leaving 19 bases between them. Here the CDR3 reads CATGDPRGGTQYF. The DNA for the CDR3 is TGCGCCACCGGGGACCCCCGAGGGGGGACCCAGTACTTC.

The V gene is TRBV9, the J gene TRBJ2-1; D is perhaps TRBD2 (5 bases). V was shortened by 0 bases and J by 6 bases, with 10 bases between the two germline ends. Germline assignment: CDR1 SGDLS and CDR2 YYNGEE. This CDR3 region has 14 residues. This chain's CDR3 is CASSVVSEGNEQFF. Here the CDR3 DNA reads TGTGCCAGCAGCGTAGTATCTGAGGGCAATGAGCAGTTCTTC.